These 20 T cell receptor beta chains originate from one sample sequenced in a study of blood T cell repertoires in COVID-19 (dated by TCRdb to about 2020). The library came from the immunoSEQ multiplex PCR assay. The table comes from immuneACCESS by way of TCRdb, which keeps in-frame sequences with V and J called. Part of the clones is missing from these tables; in studies checked, under half for an unresolved V gene and the rest for unknown reasons. A total of roughly 67,000 clones appear in this sample, approximately 80% of them only once. 5% to 6.5% of the sample rests with the top ten. Sequences were obtained from peripheral blood. Receptors originate from an older woman with acute or convalescent COVID-19.

The chain joins TRBV9 to TRBJ2-3; 11 bases are shared with TRBD2. Trimming cost V 1 base and J 4 bases; bases outside gene matches: 8. The CDR3 consists of 17 residues. CDR1 and CDR2 (germline): SGDLS, YYNGEE. CDR3 in amino acids: CASSVLSSGGNADTQYF. The CDR3 DNA is TGTGCCAGCAGCGTACTTTCTAGCGGGGGGAATGCAGATACGCAGTATTTT.

In this sample, this clone turned up a few times. The chain is built from TRBV19 and TRBJ1-1; TRBD1 might be the D (6 bases). This CDR3 region has 17 residues. With 7 bases removed from V and 4 bases from J, the gap between germline ends came to 25 bases. Germline lookup yields CDR1 LNHDA and CDR2 SQIVND (reference sequence). CDR3 sequence: CASNPGGGEGTFTEAFF. CDR3 nucleotide sequence: TGTGCCAGTAACCCCGGGGGCGGGGAGGGAACGTTCACTGAAGCTTTCTTT.

The V call is TRBV9, the J call TRBJ1-1; the D gene is possibly TRBD1 (6 bases). CDR1 is SGDLS and CDR2 is YYNGEE in the germline V gene. This CDR3 comprises 15 residues. Trimming took off 4 bases at V and 4 bases at J, with 17 bases between the two ends. CDR3 sequence: CASSPSLQGFTEAFF. The CDR3 nucleotides are TGTGCCAGCAGCCCCAGCCTACAGGGTTTCACTGAAGCTTTCTTT.

This clone was picked up one time. V gene TRBV3-1 (or the pseudogene TRBV3-2) combines with J gene TRBJ2-1, with TRBD2 as a possible D gene (7 bases). Germline values: CDR1 LGHDT, CDR2 YNNKEL (reference sequence). The CDR3 runs to 16 residues. V was clipped by 4 bases and J by 6 bases, with 19 bases between them. DNA of the CDR3: TGTGCCAGCAGCCTACTAGGGGGGGGCGCTTCCAATGAGCAGTTCTTC. It encodes CASSLLGGGASNEQFF.

V is TRBV19 and J is TRBJ1-4; TRBD1 might be the D (5 bases). In germline, CDR1 is LNHDA, CDR2 SQIVND (reference sequence). The CDR3 extends over 15 amino acids. The V end lost 5 bases, the J end lost 7 bases, and 17 bases lay between the germline ends. The CDR3 region is CASSFAGKWGEKLFF. For the CDR3, the DNA is TGTGCCAGTAGTTTTGCAGGGAAGTGGGGTGAAAAACTGTTTTTT.

This sequence joins TRBV30 and TRBJ1-3; 7 bases line up with TRBD1. Germline V gives CDR1 GTSNPN, CDR2 SVGIG (reference sequence). This CDR3 comprises 14 residues. With 5 bases clipped from V and 0 bases from J, the junction kept 4 bases outside the gene matches. The CDR3 DNA reads TGTGCCTGGGGACAGGTTCCCTCTGGAAACACCATATATTTT. This codes for CAWGQVPSGNTIYF.

The chain carries TRBV7-2 and TRBJ1-2; 9 positions match TRBD1. Germline V gives CDR1 SGHTA, CDR2 FQGNSA. The CDR3 has 18 residues. With V trimmed by 5 bases and J by 3 bases, 16 bases remained unmatched. CDR3 bases: TGTGCCAGCAGCCGTTCTCCCGTTACCGGGACAGGGCACTATGGCTACACCTTC. Its translation is CASSRSPVTGTGHYGYTF.

The chain has TRBV30 and TRBJ2-2; D uncertain. Germline loops: CDR1 GTSNPN, CDR2 SVGIG (reference sequence). The V end was cut by 0 bases, the J end by 10 bases, with 6 bases between. The CDR3 consists of 11 residues. The CDR3 DNA reads TGTGCCTGGAGTGTACGGGTGGAGCTGTTTTTT. Its protein product is CAWSVRVELFF.

The chain employs TRBV5-1 and TRBJ1-2; D might be TRBD1 (6 bases). This CDR3 comprises 15 residues. Trimming cost V 0 bases and J 3 bases, with 12 bases left between them. Germline V lookup: CDR1 SGHRS, CDR2 YFSETQ. The CDR3 sequence: CASSLAPGEYYGYTF. In DNA form, the CDR3 reads TGCGCCAGCAGCTTGGCCCCAGGGGAGTACTATGGCTACACCTTC.

V and J are TRBV6-1 and TRBJ2-5; 10 bases match TRBD1. V was clipped by 5 bases and J by 5 bases; unmatched bases: 8. CDR1 and CDR2 (germline): MNHNS, SASEGT. The CDR3 totals 15 residues. The CDR3 sequence is CASSLGTGAVETQYF. The CDR3 DNA reads TGTGCCAGCAGTTTGGGGACAGGGGCAGTGGAGACCCAGTACTTC.

DNA for the CDR3: TGTGCCAGCAGTTACGTGGGAGGCACTGAAGCTTTCTTT. Encoded protein: CASSYVGGTEAFF. The J gene is TRBJ1-1, the V gene TRBV6-6; D gene uncertain. Germline CDR1 MNHNY, CDR2 SVGAGI (reference sequence). The ends were cut back, 2 bases at V and 4 bases at J, with 8 bases in the middle. This CDR3 is 13 amino acids long.

This clone was seen only a few times. The V call is TRBV12-5, the J call TRBJ2-5; weak D call: TRBD1 (5 bases). Germline CDR1 reads LGHNT; CDR2 reads FRNRAP. This CDR3 is built from 13 residues. The ends were cut back, 5 bases at V and 0 bases at J, with 7 bases in the middle. CDR3 in amino acids: CASGPDNQETQYF. CDR3 in DNA: TGTGCTAGTGGTCCGGACAACCAAGAGACCCAGTACTTC.

V and J are TRBV7-2 and TRBJ1-4; a possible D gene is TRBD1 (6 bases). The CDR3 is 16 residues long. V lost 0 bases to trimming and J lost 7 bases, with 15 bases between them. Germline CDR1 and CDR2: SGHTA and FQGNSA. The CDR3 spells CASSLARGGRGEKLFF. DNA for the CDR3: TGTGCCAGCAGCTTAGCCCGGGGGGGCCGTGGTGAAAAACTGTTTTTT.

The V gene is TRBV19, the J gene TRBJ1-5; possible D gene TRBD1, 6 bases. Germline loops: CDR1 LNHDA, CDR2 SQIVND (reference sequence). The V end lost 4 bases, the J end lost 1 base, and 20 bases lay between the germline ends. This CDR3 comprises 18 residues. The CDR3 protein is CASSRAPYRDESNQPQHF. The CDR3 coding sequence is TGTGCCAGTAGTAGAGCCCCCTACAGGGATGAGAGCAATCAGCCCCAGCATTTT.

V usage is TRBV12-3 or TRBV12-4 and J usage is TRBJ1-2; 11 bases are shared with TRBD1. The CDR3 contains 11 residues. With 6 bases clipped from V and 12 bases from J, the junction kept 3 bases outside the gene matches. CDR3: CASSWGQGDTF. The CDR3 DNA is TGTGCCAGCAGCTGGGGACAGGGGGACACCTTC.

The chain employs TRBV9 and TRBJ2-1; D remains ambiguous. Between the trimmed V and J ends, which lost 3 bases and 9 bases, there was a span of 13 bases. CDR1 is SGDLS and CDR2 is YYNGEE in the germline V gene. The CDR3 has 13 amino acids. CDR3 coding DNA: TGTGCCAGCAGCGGCCGGAAGGTAGCTGAGCAGTTCTTC. This translates into CASSGRKVAEQFF.

V gene TRBV5-4 combines with J gene TRBJ1-1; D possibly corresponds to TRBD1 (6 bases). Per germline, CDR1 SGHNT and CDR2 YYREEE (reference sequence). CDR3 length: 14 residues. Trimming removed 3 bases at V and 6 bases at J, with 15 bases between. The CDR3 DNA follows: TGTGCCAGCAGCTCCGAACAGGGTTGGGCTGAAGCTTTCTTT. Protein product: CASSSEQGWAEAFF.

V and J are TRBV10-1 and TRBJ1-1; a possible D gene is TRBD1 (5 bases). Trimming removed 0 bases from V and 5 bases from J, with 13 bases in between. This CDR3 contains 15 residues. CDR1 and CDR2 (germline): WNHNN, SYGVQD (reference sequence). DNA of the CDR3: TGCGCCAGCAGTGAGTCCCTCGGGGGGGGGACTGAAGCTTTCTTT. Translating it yields CASSESLGGGTEAFF.

This rearrangement joins TRBV3-1 (or the pseudogene TRBV3-2) to TRBJ1-2; D is perhaps TRBD1 (6 bases). This CDR3 has 14 amino acids. Germline V gene lookup returns CDR1 LGHDT and CDR2 YNNKEL (reference sequence). V was trimmed by 4 bases and J by 5 bases, leaving 14 bases between them. CDR3 nucleotide sequence: TGTGCCAGCAGCCCGCCCCAGGGGCATTATGGCTACACCTTC. This gives the protein CASSPPQGHYGYTF.

This rearrangement joins TRBV19 to TRBJ1-6, with no clear D. Germline values: CDR1 LNHDA, CDR2 SQIVND (reference sequence). This CDR3 comprises 13 residues. Trimming left V 4 bases short and J 9 bases short, with 10 bases between. The CDR3 coding sequence is TGTGCCAGTAGTAACCAACGGGGTTCACCCCTCCACTTT. This codes for CASSNQRGSPLHF.